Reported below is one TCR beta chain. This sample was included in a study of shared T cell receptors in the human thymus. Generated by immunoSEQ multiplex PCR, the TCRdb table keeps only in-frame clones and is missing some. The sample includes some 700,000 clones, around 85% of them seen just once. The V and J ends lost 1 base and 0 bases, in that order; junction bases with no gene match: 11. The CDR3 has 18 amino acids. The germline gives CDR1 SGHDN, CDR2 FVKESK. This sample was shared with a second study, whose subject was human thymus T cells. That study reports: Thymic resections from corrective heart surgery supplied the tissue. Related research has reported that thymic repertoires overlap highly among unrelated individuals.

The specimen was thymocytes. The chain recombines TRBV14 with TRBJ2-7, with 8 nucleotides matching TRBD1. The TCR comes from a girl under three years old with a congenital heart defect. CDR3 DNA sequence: TGTGCCAGCAGCCAAGCGACAGGGGCCAGCCCCGGCTCCTACGAGCAGTACTTC. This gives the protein CASSQATGASPGSYEQYF.